This T cell receptor (beta chain) was found in a study of CD8+ T cells in alopecia areata. CDR3 length: 13 residues. V shed 3 bases and J shed 2 bases, with 9 bases lying between them. The germline CDR1 and CDR2 sequences are SGHRS and YFSETQ. Treatment of the sample: oral pan-JAK inhibitor, 5-10 mg twice daily. About this clone: Its antigen is still unknown.

Following extraction, RNA underwent reverse transcription to cDNA, which served as the sequencing template. The assay was immunoSEQ multiplex PCR, and TCRdb's table has in-frame clones only and misses some. The table records roughly 200,000 clones, under 40% of them present only once. Overall study results and limits: In blood and scalp, many expanded lesional clones persisted during tofacitinib. Sharing of TCR sequences between patients (possibly for HLA-related reasons) was less clear than in mice.

This sequence was found in a human donor with alopecia areata. Sequences were derived from CD4+ T cells sorted from blood, sampled around week 31, from a patient treated with tofacitinib. The chain has TRBV5-1 and TRBJ2-7, with D perhaps TRBD1 (6 bases). The CDR3, as DNA: TGCGCCAGCAGCTCGGACAGCCCCTACGAGCAGTACTTC. Its translation is CASSSDSPYEQYF.